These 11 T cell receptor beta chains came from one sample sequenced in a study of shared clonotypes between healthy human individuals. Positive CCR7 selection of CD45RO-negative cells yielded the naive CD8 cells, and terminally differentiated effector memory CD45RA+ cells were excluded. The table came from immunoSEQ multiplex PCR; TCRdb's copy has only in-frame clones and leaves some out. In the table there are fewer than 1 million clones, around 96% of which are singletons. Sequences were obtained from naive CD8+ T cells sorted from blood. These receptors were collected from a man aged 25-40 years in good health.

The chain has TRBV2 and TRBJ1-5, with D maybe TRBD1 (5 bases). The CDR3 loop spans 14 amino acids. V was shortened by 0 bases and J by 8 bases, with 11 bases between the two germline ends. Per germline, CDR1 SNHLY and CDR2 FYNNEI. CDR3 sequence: CASSEAQGWEPQHF. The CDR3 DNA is TGTGCCAGCAGTGAAGCGCAGGGCTGGGAGCCCCAGCATTTT.

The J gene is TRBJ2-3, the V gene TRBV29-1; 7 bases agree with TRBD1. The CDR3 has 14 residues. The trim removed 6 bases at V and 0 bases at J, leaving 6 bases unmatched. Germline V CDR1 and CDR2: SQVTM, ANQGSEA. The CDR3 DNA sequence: TGCAGCGTAGAGACAGGGCGAAGCACAGATACGCAGTATTTT. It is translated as CSVETGRSTDTQYF.

The CDR3 sequence is CASSPFQGYNEQFF. DNA for the CDR3: TGCGCCAGCAGCCCGTTTCAGGGTTACAATGAGCAGTTCTTC. This chain uses TRBV5-1 with TRBJ2-1; TRBD1 is a possible D gene (5 bases). The CDR3 covers 14 residues. Between the trimmed V and J ends, which lost 4 bases and 4 bases, there was a span of 12 bases. Per germline, CDR1 SGHRS and CDR2 YFSETQ. Filled out from reference TRBV5-1 and TRBJ2-1, the complete variable domain reads KAGVTQTPRYLIKTRGQQVTLSCSPISGHRSVSWYQQTPGQGLQFLFEYFSETQRNKGNFPGRFSGRQFSNSRSEMNVSTLELGDSALYLCASSPFQGYNEQFFGPGTRLTVL.

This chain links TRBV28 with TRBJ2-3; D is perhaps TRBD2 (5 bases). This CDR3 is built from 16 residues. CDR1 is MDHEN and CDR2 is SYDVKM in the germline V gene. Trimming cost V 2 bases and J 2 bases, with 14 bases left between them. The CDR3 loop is CASSLGSVDYTDTQYF. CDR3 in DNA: TGTGCCAGCAGTTTAGGTAGCGTAGATTACACAGATACGCAGTATTTT.

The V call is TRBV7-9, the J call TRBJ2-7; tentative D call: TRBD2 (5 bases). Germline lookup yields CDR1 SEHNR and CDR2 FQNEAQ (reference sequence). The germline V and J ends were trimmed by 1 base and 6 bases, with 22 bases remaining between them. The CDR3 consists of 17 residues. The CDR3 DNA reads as TGTGCCAGCAGCTTAGTGGCCGGGCTAGAGGGCGTGATCGAGCAGTACTTC. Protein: CASSLVAGLEGVIEQYF.

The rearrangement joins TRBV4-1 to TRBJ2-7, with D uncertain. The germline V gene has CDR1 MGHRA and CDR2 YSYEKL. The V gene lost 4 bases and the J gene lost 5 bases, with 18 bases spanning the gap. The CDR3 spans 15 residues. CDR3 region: CASSPTTSWGDEQYF. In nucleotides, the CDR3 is TGCGCCAGCAGCCCGACCACTTCGTGGGGTGACGAGCAGTACTTC.

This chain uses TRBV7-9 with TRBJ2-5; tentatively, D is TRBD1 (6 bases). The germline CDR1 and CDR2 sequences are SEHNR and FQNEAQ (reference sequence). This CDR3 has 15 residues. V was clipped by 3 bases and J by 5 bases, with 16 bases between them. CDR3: CASSFVDRRVETQYF. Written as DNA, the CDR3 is TGTGCCAGCAGCTTCGTCGACAGGCGGGTGGAGACCCAGTACTTC.

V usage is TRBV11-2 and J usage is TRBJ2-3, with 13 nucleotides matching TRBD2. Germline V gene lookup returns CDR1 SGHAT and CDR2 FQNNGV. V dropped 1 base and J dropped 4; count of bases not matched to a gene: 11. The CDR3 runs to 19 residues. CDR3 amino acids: CASSLGPGLAGARPDTQYF. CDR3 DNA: TGTGCCAGCAGCTTAGGCCCCGGACTAGCGGGAGCTCGCCCAGATACGCAGTATTTT.

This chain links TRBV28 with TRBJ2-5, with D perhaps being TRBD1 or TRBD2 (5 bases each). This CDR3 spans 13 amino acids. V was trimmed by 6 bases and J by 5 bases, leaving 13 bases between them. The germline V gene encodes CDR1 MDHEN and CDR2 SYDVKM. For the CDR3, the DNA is TGTGCCAGCAGCCTCGAGGGACGGGAGACCCAGTACTTC. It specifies CASSLEGRETQYF.

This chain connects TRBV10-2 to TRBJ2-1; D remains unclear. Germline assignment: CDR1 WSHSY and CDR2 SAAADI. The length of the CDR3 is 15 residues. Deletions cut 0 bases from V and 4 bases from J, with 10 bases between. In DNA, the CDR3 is TGCGCCAGCAGTGAGTCAACGAATAGGTACAATGAGCAGTTCTTC. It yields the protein CASSESTNRYNEQFF.

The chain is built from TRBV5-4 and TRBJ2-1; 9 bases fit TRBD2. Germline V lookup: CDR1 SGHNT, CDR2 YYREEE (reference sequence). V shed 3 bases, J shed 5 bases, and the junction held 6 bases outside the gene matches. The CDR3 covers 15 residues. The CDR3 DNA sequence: TGTGCCAGCAGCTCCGCGGGACTAGCTAACAATGAGCAGTTCTTC. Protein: CASSSAGLANNEQFF. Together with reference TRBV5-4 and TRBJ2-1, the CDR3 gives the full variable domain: ETGVTQSPTHLIKTRGQQVTLRCSSQSGHNTVSWYQQALGQGPQFIFQYYREEENGRGNFPPRFSGLQFPNYSSELNVNALELDDSALYLCASSSAGLANNEQFFGPGTRLTVL.